The next 7 T cell receptor beta chains were all read from a single sample in a study of T cell responses to AZD1222 COVID-19 vaccine. Assay used: immunoSEQ multiplex PCR; TCRdb lists only in-frame clones, some missing. The sample lists 180,000 or so clones; approximately 90% were seen once. Material: peripheral blood, obtained 28 days after the second AZD1222 dose. The receptor set was obtained from an adult who received the AZD1222 COVID-19 vaccine.

V usage is TRBV28 and J usage is TRBJ2-1; 9 positions match TRBD1. V lost 4 bases and J lost 8; bases outside the gene matches: 9. This CDR3 spans 15 amino acids. CDR1 is MDHEN, CDR2 SYDVKM, per germline. CDR3 amino acids: CASSSPGTGRDEQFF. In DNA form, the CDR3 reads TGTGCCAGCAGTTCCCCCGGGACAGGGCGGGATGAGCAGTTCTTC.

V and J are TRBV21-1 and TRBJ1-4; whether TRBD1, the table's D call, matches the DNA was not checked. TRBV21-1 is a listed pseudogene. The CDR3 consists of 15 residues. The CDR3 sequence is CASSKLQGTNEKLFF. For the CDR3, the DNA is TGTGCCAGCAGCAAATTACAGGGAACTAATGAAAAACTGTTTTTT.

The chain uses TRBV7-3 and TRBJ2-1; 11 bases are a match to TRBD2. Trimming cost V 4 bases and J 7 bases; bases outside gene matches: 3. This CDR3 spans 14 amino acids. Germline V gene lookup returns CDR1 SGHTA and CDR2 FQGTGA. The CDR3 DNA is TGTGCCAGCAGCTACACTAGCGGGAGAAATGAGCAGTTCTTC. Protein: CASSYTSGRNEQFF.

The rearrangement joins TRBV30 to TRBJ2-7; no clear D. The CDR3 length is 15 residues. Between the trimmed V and J ends, which lost 3 bases and 0 bases, there was a span of 15 bases. Germline CDR1 and CDR2: GTSNPN and SVGIG (reference sequence). As DNA, the CDR3 is TGTGCCTGGAGCCCGAAGTCTAGAAGCTCCTACGAGCAGTACTTC. This gives the protein CAWSPKSRSSYEQYF.

The table lists this clone with a count of one. The rearrangement joins TRBV5-5 to TRBJ2-5, with D possibly called TRBD1 or TRBD2 (5 bases each). Germline CDR1 and CDR2: SGHKS and YYEKEE (reference sequence). The CDR3 has 16 residues. Between the trimmed V and J ends, which lost 1 base and 1 base, there was a span of 14 bases. The chain's CDR3 is CASSLKPGRSQETQYF. CDR3 DNA sequence: TGTGCCAGCAGCTTGAAGCCGGGACGGAGCCAAGAGACCCAGTACTTC.

The CDR3 loop is CASSLPTGLAGGREEETQYF. The CDR3 nucleotides read TGTGCCAGCAGCTTACCGACGGGACTAGCGGGAGGGAGGGAGGAAGAGACCCAGTACTTC. The chain combines TRBV12-1 with TRBJ2-5; the table's D call, TRBD2, has no DNA check behind it. TRBV12-1 is assigned pseudogene status. CDR3 size: 20 residues.

Remarks on this clone: Other DNA sequences of this sample code for an identical CDR3. The chain carries TRBV12-3 or TRBV12-4 and TRBJ1-2, with 7 bases aligning to TRBD1. The junction had 4 bases not matched to a gene; V was cut back by 8 bases and J by 4 bases. There are 12 residues in the CDR3. CDR3 in DNA: TGTGCCAGCTCCCGGGACAGCTATGGCTACACCTTC. Amino acids: CASSRDSYGYTF.